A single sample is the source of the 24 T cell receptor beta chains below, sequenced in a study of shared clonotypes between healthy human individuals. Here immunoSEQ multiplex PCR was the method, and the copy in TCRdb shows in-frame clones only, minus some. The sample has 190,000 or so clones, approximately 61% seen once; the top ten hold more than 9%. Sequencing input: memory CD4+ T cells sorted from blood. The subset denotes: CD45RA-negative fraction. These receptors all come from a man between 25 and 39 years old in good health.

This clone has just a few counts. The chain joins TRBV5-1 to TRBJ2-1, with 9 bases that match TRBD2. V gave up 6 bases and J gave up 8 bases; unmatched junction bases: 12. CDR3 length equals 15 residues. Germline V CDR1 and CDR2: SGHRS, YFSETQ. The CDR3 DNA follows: TGCGCCAGCATCTCCGGGACTAGCTTGAGCGATGAGCAGTTCTTC. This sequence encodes CASISGTSLSDEQFF.

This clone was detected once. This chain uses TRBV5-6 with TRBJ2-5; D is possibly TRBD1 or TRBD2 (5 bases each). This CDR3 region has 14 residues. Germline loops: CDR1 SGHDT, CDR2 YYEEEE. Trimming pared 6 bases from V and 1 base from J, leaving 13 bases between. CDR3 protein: CASNVDGTQETQYF. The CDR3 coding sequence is TGTGCCAGCAACGTCGACGGGACCCAAGAGACCCAGTACTTC. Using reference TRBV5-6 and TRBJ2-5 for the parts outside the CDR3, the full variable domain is DAGVTQSPTHLIKTRGQQVTLRCSPKSGHDTVSWYQQALGQGPQFIFQYYEEEERQRGNFPDRFSGHQFPNYSSELNVNALLLGDSALYLCASNVDGTQETQYFGPGTRLLVL.

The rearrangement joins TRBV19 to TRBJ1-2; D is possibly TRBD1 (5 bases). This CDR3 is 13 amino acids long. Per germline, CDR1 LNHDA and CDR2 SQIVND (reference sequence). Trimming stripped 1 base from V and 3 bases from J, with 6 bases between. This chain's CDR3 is CASSIAQDYGYTF. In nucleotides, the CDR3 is TGTGCCAGTAGTATAGCACAGGACTATGGCTACACCTTC. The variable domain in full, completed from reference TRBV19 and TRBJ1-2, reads DGGITQSPKYLFRKEGQNVTLSCEQNLNHDAMYWYRQDPGQGLRLIYYSQIVNDFQKGDIAEGYSVSREKKESFPLTVTSAQKNPTAFYLCASSIAQDYGYTFGSGTRLTVV.

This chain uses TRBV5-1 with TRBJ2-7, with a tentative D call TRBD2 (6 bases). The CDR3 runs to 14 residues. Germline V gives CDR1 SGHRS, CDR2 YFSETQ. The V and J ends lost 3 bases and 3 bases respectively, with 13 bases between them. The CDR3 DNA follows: TGCGCCAGCAGCTCGGATAGCGGCCGCTACGAGCAGTACTTC. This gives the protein CASSSDSGRYEQYF. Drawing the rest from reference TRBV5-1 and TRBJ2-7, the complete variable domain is KAGVTQTPRYLIKTRGQQVTLSCSPISGHRSVSWYQQTPGQGLQFLFEYFSETQRNKGNFPGRFSGRQFSNSRSEMNVSTLELGDSALYLCASSSDSGRYEQYFGPGTRLTVT.

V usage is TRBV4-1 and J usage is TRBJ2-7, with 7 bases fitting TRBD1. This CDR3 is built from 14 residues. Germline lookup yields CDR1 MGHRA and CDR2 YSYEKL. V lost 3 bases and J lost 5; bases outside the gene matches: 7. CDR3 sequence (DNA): TGCGCCAGCAGCCAGAGACAGGGTATCAACGAGCAGTACTTC. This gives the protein CASSQRQGINEQYF.

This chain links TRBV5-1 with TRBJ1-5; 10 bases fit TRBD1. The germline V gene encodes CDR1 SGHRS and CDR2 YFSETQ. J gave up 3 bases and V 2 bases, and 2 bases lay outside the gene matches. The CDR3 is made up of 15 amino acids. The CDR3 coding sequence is TGCGCCAGCAGCTTAGGGACAGGGGTCAATCAGCCCCAGCATTTT. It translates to CASSLGTGVNQPQHF.

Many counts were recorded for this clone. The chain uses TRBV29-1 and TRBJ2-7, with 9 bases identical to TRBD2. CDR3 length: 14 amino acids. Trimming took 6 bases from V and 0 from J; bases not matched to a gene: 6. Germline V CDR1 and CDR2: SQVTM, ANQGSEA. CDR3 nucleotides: TGCAGCGTCGGACTAGCGCTAAGCTCCTACGAGCAGTACTTC. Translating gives CSVGLALSSYEQYF.

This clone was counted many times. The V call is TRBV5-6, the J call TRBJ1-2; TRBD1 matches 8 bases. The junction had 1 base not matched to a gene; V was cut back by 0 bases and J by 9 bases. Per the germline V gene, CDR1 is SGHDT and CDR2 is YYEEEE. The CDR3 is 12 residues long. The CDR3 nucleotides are TGTGCCAGCAGCTTGGGGACAGGGAGCTACACCTTC. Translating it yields CASSLGTGSYTF.

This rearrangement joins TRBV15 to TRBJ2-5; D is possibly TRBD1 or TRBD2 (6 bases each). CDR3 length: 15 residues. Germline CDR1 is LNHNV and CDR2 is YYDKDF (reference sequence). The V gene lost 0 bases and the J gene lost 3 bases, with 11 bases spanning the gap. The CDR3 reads CATSRDRGREETQYF. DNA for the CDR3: TGTGCCACCAGCAGAGATCGGGGGCGGGAAGAGACCCAGTACTTC.

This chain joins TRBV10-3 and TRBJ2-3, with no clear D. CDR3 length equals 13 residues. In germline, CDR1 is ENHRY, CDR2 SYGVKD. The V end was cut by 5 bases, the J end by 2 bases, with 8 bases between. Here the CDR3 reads CAISPNPTDTQYF. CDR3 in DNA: TGTGCCATCAGTCCGAACCCCACAGATACGCAGTATTTT.

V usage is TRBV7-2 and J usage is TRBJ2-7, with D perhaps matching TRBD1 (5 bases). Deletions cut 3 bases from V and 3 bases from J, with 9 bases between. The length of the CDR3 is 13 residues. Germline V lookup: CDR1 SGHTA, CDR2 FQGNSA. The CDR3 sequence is CASSFDRYYEQYF. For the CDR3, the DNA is TGTGCCAGCAGCTTCGACAGATACTACGAGCAGTACTTC.

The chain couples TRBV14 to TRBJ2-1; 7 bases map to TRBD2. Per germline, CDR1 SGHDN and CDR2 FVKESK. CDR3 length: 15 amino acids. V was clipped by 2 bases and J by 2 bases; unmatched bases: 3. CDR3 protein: CASSQRSGTYNEQFF. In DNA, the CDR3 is TGTGCCAGCAGCCAACGGAGCGGGACCTACAATGAGCAGTTCTTC.

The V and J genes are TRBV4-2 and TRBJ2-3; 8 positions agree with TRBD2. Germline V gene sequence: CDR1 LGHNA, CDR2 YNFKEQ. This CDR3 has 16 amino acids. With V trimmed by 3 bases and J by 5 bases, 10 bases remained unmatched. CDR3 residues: CASSHVREGQGDTQYF. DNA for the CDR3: TGTGCCAGCAGCCATGTCCGGGAGGGCCAAGGAGATACGCAGTATTTT.

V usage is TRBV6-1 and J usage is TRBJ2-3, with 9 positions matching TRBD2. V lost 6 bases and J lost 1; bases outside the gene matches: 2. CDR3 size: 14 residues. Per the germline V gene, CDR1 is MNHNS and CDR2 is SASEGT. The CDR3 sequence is CASRPSGGTDTQYF. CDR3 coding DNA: TGTGCCAGCAGACCTAGCGGGGGCACAGATACGCAGTATTTT.

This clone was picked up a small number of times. The CDR3 DNA sequence: TGTGCCAGCAGCTTTGGACTGGAGCAGTTCTTC. Amino acids: CASSFGLEQFF. The chain carries TRBV5-6 and TRBJ2-1; a possible D gene is TRBD2 (5 bases). This CDR3 is built from 11 residues. The germline V gene encodes CDR1 SGHDT and CDR2 YYEEEE. The germline V and J ends were trimmed by 2 bases and 10 bases, with 7 bases remaining between them.

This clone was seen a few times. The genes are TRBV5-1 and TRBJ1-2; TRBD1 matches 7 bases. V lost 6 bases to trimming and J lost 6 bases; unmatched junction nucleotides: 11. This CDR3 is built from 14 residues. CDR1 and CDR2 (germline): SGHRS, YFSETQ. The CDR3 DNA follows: TGCGCCAGCAAGGGGGACAGACCTTCCGATGGCTACACCTTC. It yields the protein CASKGDRPSDGYTF.

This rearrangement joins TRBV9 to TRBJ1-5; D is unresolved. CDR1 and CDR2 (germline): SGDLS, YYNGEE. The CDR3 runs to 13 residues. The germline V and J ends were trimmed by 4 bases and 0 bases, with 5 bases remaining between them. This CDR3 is CASSRNSNQPQHF. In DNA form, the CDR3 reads TGTGCCAGCAGCAGGAATAGCAATCAGCCCCAGCATTTT. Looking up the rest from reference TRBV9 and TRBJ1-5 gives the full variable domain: DSGVTQTPKHLITATGQRVTLRCSPRSGDLSVYWYQQSLDQGLQFLIQYYNGEERAKGNILERFSAQQFPDLHSELNLSSLELGDSALYFCASSRNSNQPQHFGDGTRLSIL.

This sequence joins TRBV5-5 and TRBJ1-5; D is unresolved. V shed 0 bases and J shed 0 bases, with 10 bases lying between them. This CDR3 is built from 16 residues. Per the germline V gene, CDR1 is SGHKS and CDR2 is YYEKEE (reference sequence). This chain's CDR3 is CASSLVGHYSNQPQHF. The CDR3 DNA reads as TGTGCCAGCAGCTTGGTGGGCCATTATAGCAATCAGCCCCAGCATTTT.

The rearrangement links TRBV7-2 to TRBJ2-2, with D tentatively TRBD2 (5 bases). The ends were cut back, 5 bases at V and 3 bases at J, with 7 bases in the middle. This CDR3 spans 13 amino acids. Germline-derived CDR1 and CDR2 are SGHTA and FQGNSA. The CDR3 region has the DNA TGTGCCAGCAGCCGGGATCACACCGGGGAGCTGTTTTTT. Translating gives CASSRDHTGELFF.

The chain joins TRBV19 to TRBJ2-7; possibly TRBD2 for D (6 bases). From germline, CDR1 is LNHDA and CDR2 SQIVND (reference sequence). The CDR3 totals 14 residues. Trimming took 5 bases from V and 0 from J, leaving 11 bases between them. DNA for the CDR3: TGTGCCAGTAGTGCCCGGGAGAGCTCCTACGAGCAGTACTTC. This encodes CASSARESSYEQYF.

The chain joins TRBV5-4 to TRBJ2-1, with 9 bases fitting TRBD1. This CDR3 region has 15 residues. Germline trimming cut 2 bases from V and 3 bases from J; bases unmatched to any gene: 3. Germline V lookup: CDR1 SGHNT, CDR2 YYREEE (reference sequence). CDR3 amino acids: CASSFPGQGYNEQFF. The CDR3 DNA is TGTGCCAGCAGCTTTCCGGGACAGGGCTACAATGAGCAGTTCTTC.

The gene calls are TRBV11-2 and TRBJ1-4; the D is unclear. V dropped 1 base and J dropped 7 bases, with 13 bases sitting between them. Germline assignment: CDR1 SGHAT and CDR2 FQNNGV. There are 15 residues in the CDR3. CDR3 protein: CASSLGLVSGEKLFF. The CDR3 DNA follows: TGTGCCAGCAGCTTAGGGTTAGTGTCTGGTGAAAAACTGTTTTTT.

The CDR3 sequence is CASRDRTGVTYEQYF. In DNA, the CDR3 is TGTGCCAGCAGGGACAGGACAGGGGTAACCTACGAGCAGTACTTC. V and J are TRBV28 and TRBJ2-7; 9 positions agree with TRBD1. Trimming at V came to 6 bases and at J to 2 bases, leaving 8 bases not matched to a gene. The CDR3 spans 15 residues. CDR1 and CDR2 from the germline V gene are MDHEN and SYDVKM.

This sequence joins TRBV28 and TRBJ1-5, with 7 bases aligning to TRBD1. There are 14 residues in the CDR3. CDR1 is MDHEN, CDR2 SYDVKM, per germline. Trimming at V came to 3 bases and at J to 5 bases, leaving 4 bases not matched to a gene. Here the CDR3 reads CASSFTGEYQPQHF. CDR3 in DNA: TGTGCCAGCAGTTTTACAGGGGAATATCAGCCCCAGCATTTT. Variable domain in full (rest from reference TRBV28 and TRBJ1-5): DVKVTQSSRYLVKRTGEKVFLECVQDMDHENMFWYRQDPGLGLRLIYFSYDVKMKEKGDIPEGYSVSREKKERFSLILESASTNQTSMYLCASSFTGEYQPQHFGDGTRLSIL.